A single T cell receptor beta chain is shown here with its context. This entry comes from a study of T-cell reconstitution after alpha-beta-depleted transplantation in children. This sample's TCRbeta library carried unique molecular identifier barcodes. TCRdb reprocessed the PCR reads with MiXCR, giving one entry per CDR3 protein. The profile shows about 340,000 distinct CDR3 sequences, 13% of them singletons. CDR3 length: 15 amino acids. Germline-derived CDR1 and CDR2 are LNHNV and YYDKDF (reference sequence). V was pared by 1 base and J by 8 bases, with 4 bases of the junction left unmatched. The chain combines TRBV15 with TRBJ2-1, with 11 bases identical to TRBD1. The source is a human donor who donated a stem cell graft to a child with Fanconi anemia. The material sequenced was PBMCs, taken from the stem cell graft. The CDR3 sequence: CATSRVDRGRDEQFF. In DNA, the CDR3 is TGTGCCACCAGCAGAGTGGACAGGGGGCGGGATGAGCAGTTCTTC.